This entry lists 13 T cell receptor beta chains sequenced from one sample in a study of T-cell memory formation after mild COVID-19. Using its own MiXCR run on the 5' RACE reads, TCRdb lists one record per CDR3 protein. Of 300,000 to 350,000 distinct CDR3 sequences listed, 14% are singletons. Sequencing was performed on PBMCs or a T cell subset sorted from them (not recorded which). The receptors come from a man in his late teens or twenties who had mild COVID-19 (a few samples of this study predate the infection). Cell type and time point are not known.

The V gene is TRBV12-3 or TRBV12-4, the J gene TRBJ2-2; maybe TRBD2 (5 bases). The CDR3 covers 16 residues. Trimming stripped 6 bases from V and 3 bases from J, with 17 bases between. CDR3: CASSRPGWRHTGELFF. CDR3 nucleotides: TGTGCCAGCAGCCGGCCTGGGTGGAGGCACACCGGGGAGCTGTTTTTT.

The chain joins TRBV9 to TRBJ2-2; no definite D call. Trimming stripped 0 bases from V and 1 base from J, with 10 bases between. Germline CDR1 is SGDLS and CDR2 is YYNGEE. The CDR3 spans 16 residues. The CDR3 nucleotides are TGTGCCAGCAGCGTAGATAGGACCGTGAACACCGGGGAGCTGTTTTTT. Residues: CASSVDRTVNTGELFF. The full variable domain, in which reference TRBV9 and TRBJ2-2 provide the parts outside the CDR3, is DSGVTQTPKHLITATGQRVTLRCSPRSGDLSVYWYQQSLDQGLQFLIQYYNGEERAKGNILERFSAQQFPDLHSELNLSSLELGDSALYFCASSVDRTVNTGELFFGEGSRLTVL.

This clonotype has just a few counts. Written as DNA, the CDR3 is TGCGCCAGCAGCTTGGGGTCGATGGCGGGGGGGCTCAATGAGCAGTTCTTC. This sequence encodes CASSLGSMAGGLNEQFF. V is TRBV5-1 and J is TRBJ2-1; TRBD2 agrees at 9 bases. The CDR3 contains 17 residues. Germline values: CDR1 SGHRS, CDR2 YFSETQ. Germline trimming cut 0 bases from V and 6 bases from J; bases unmatched to any gene: 10.

This clonotype was seen at least ten times. V gene TRBV10-3 combines with J gene TRBJ2-3; 10 bases map to TRBD2. Germline V CDR1 and CDR2: ENHRY, SYGVKD. Losses at the gene ends were 6 bases for V and 0 bases for J; bases not matched to a gene: 9. CDR3 size: 17 residues. The CDR3 is CAISEGLAYTSTDTQYF. The DNA for the CDR3 is TGTGCCATCAGCGAGGGACTAGCGTATACGAGCACAGATACGCAGTATTTT.

This clonotype was seen ten or more times. The V gene is TRBV7-9, the J gene TRBJ1-2; D might be TRBD1 (5 bases). The V end lost 1 base, the J end lost 6 bases, and 15 bases lay between the germline ends. CDR1 is SEHNR, CDR2 FQNEAQ, per germline (reference sequence). CDR3 length: 15 residues. The CDR3 loop is CASSLGGGTDNGYTF. The CDR3 nucleotides are TGTGCCAGCAGCTTAGGGGGCGGAACAGACAATGGCTACACCTTC.

This clonotype was detected a few times. CDR3 coding DNA: TGTGCCATCCAGAAAAGTGGGGGTGAGCGAACCCAGTACTTC. It specifies CAIQKSGGERTQYF. The J gene is TRBJ2-5, the V gene TRBV10-3; D assignment may be TRBD1 or TRBD2 (5 bases each). This CDR3 comprises 14 residues. Per the germline V gene, CDR1 is ENHRY and CDR2 is SYGVKD. The ends were cut back, 8 bases at V and 8 bases at J, with 21 bases in the middle.

The chain recombines TRBV6-2 or TRBV6-3 with TRBJ2-4; 10 bases fit TRBD1. The V gene's germline CDR1 is MNHEY and CDR2 SVGEGT. The CDR3 runs to 15 residues. After removal of 6 bases from V and 6 bases from J, the junction contained 8 bases not matched to a gene. The CDR3 region has the DNA TGTGCCAGCAGCAGACAGGGGGCGGGAAGAAACATTCAGTACTTC. It encodes CASSRQGAGRNIQYF.

This clonotype was counted between two and nine times. The genes are TRBV27 and TRBJ1-2; 8 nucleotides line up with TRBD1. Germline CDR1 and CDR2: MNHEY and SMNVEV (reference sequence). The CDR3 spans 16 residues. The ends lost 5 bases at V and 0 bases at J; junction bases unmatched: 8. The CDR3 protein is CASSPITGGSNYGYTF. CDR3 nucleotide sequence: TGTGCCAGCAGTCCAATTACAGGGGGATCTAACTATGGCTACACCTTC.

At least ten counts were recorded for this clonotype. The chain uses TRBV15 and TRBJ1-4; D might be TRBD1 (5 bases). CDR1 and CDR2 from the germline V gene are LNHNV and YYDKDF (reference sequence). The CDR3 loop spans 15 amino acids. V lost 0 bases and J lost 8, with 13 bases in between. CDR3 sequence (DNA): TGTGCCACCAGCAGAGACCGGGGCTGGGACGAAAAACTGTTTTTT. It translates to CATSRDRGWDEKLFF.

The J gene is TRBJ2-7, the V gene TRBV10-3; D uncertain. Germline V gene data show CDR1 as ENHRY and CDR2 as SYGVKD. The CDR3 totals 13 residues. Trimming left V 3 bases short and J 3 bases short, with 9 bases between. The CDR3 DNA sequence: TGTGCCATCAGTGACGGCAGTCTCTACGAGCAGTACTTC. Translation gives CAISDGSLYEQYF.

The rearrangement links TRBV11-2 to TRBJ2-3; 7 bases agree with TRBD2. The CDR3 has 16 residues. V gave up 5 bases and J gave up 4 bases; unmatched junction bases: 12. Germline loops: CDR1 SGHAT, CDR2 FQNNGV. The DNA for the CDR3 is TGTGCCAGCAGCCACCAACTAGCGCTCTTAGCAGATACGCAGTATTTT. It specifies CASSHQLALLADTQYF.

This clonotype was counted between two and nine times. The chain is built from TRBV24-1 and TRBJ2-3; D possibly corresponds to TRBD1 (6 bases). The CDR3 consists of 16 residues. CDR1 is KGHDR, CDR2 SFDVKD, per germline. V lost 3 bases and J lost 0, with 12 bases in between. CDR3 DNA sequence: TGTGCCACCAGTGATACGAGGACAGCTAGCACAGATACGCAGTATTTT. Translating gives CATSDTRTASTDTQYF.

This clonotype occurred a few times. This chain connects TRBV5-1 to TRBJ2-3; D unresolved. Germline V CDR1 and CDR2: SGHRS, YFSETQ. V lost 0 bases and J lost 6, with 11 bases in between. The CDR3 sequence is 14 residues long. CDR3 region: CASSLGSELDTQYF. In DNA form, the CDR3 reads TGCGCCAGCAGCTTGGGTTCTGAGCTGGATACGCAGTATTTT.